This paragraph covers one TCR beta chain sequence. The data are from a study of blood T cell repertoires in COVID-19. Study at large: The samples span acute and convalescent COVID-19 from the United States, Italy and Spain. Sources were T cells, B-cell-depleted T cells, or PBMCs; the material itself was cDNA or gDNA.

In the original processing: Amplifying reference gene primers gave estimates of nucleated cell counts. Libraries were prepared by immunoSEQ multiplex PCR; TCRdb keeps only in-frame clonotypes and omits some of them. That table supplies the V and J calls and clone size; D and trimming were determined from the DNA. The sample records 250,000 or so clones, around nine tenths being singletons. J was trimmed by 1 base and V by 4 bases; bases with no gene match: 4. The germline V gene encodes CDR1 KGHDR and CDR2 SFDVKD. The CDR3 runs to 16 residues. The origin of this receptor is a man aged 40-55 years with active or convalescent COVID-19. The V gene is TRBV24-1, the J gene TRBJ2-3; 10 bases line up with TRBD1. The sequencing input was peripheral blood. The CDR3 loop is CATSDPGTGGTDTQYF. In nucleotides, the CDR3 is TGTGCCACCAGTGACCCCGGGACAGGGGGCACAGATACGCAGTATTTT.